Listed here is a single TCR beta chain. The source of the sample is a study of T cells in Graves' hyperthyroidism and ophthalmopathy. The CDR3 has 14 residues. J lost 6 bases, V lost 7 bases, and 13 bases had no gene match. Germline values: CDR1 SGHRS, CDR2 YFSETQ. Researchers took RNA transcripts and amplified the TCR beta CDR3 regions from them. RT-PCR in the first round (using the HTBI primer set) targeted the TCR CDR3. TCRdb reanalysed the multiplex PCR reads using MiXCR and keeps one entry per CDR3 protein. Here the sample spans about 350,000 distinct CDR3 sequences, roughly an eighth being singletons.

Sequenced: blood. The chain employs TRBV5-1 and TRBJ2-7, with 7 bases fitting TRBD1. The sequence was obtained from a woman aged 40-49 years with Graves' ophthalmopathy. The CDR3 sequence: CASAPGTVNPEQYF. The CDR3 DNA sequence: TGCGCCAGCGCACCCGGGACAGTTAACCCCGAGCAGTACTTC.